Listed below are T cell receptor beta chains from one sample, sequenced in a study of identical twins. TCRdb analysed the 5' RACE reads with MiXCR anew, one entry per CDR3 protein. Of 1.5 million to 2 million distinct CDR3 sequences listed, about 31% are singletons. Sequenced material: cord blood. Every receptor here comes from a newborn girl in good health. Both conserved end residues are part of each CDR3. The D gene is left open where the match is weak. A clone size is listed for some rows: how often the clone was seen (once, few, many), or a class if it is expanded.

few TRBJ1-2 NA TRBV4-1 TGCGCCAGCAGCCAAGTAGCGGGGACACGATATGGCTACACCTTC CASSQVAGTRYGYTF
NA TRBJ2-3 TRBD2 TRBV11-2 TGTGCCAGCAGCCCACGTGGACTAGCGGTAGATACGCAGTATTTT CASSPRGLAVDTQYF
few TRBJ2-7 NA TRBV20-1 TGCAGTGCTAGAGATGGGCAGGGCACTCCCTACGAGCAGTACTTC CSARDGQGTPYEQYF
few TRBJ2-1 TRBD1 TRBV7-2 TGTGCCACCATATCAGGAACAGGGGGCAATGAGCAGTTCTTC CATISGTGGNEQFF
many TRBJ2-3 NA TRBV5-1 TGCGCCAGCAGCCTGGGGCTAATCCGCCCCACAGATACGCAGTATTTT CASSLGLIRPTDTQYF
NA TRBJ1-4 TRBD1 TRBV7-6 TGTGCCAGCAGCTTGACAGGGCCCCTCTTTAATGAAAAACTGTTTTTT CASSLTGPLFNEKLFF
NA TRBJ2-1 TRBD2 TRBV3-1 TGTGCCAGCAGCCAAGTTGGGCTAGCGGGTATGAATGAGCAGTTCTTC CASSQVGLAGMNEQFF
NA TRBJ2-7 TRBD2 TRBV20-1 TGCAGTGCTAGAGGCACTAGCGACCACGAGCAGTACTTC CSARGTSDHEQYF
few TRBJ2-7 NA TRBV20-1 TGCAGTGGTCATAGCCTCGGTCGGGGCGAGCAGTACTTC CSGHSLGRGEQYF
NA TRBJ2-1 NA TRBV12-3/TRBV12-4 TGTGCCAGCAGTTCAGGTGGGGGGCGGCGAAGCACGGGAAGCAATGAGCAGTTCTTC CASSSGGGRRSTGSNEQFF
NA TRBJ1-1 NA TRBV3-1 TGTGCCAGCAGCCAAGATCGGTGGGGGGCCCCTTTCACTGAAGCTTTCTTT CASSQDRWGAPFTEAFF
many TRBJ2-1 NA TRBV4-2 TGTGCCAGCAGCCAAGTGAATCCGGGCCTGAACAATGAGCAGTTCTTC CASSQVNPGLNNEQFF
few TRBJ2-1 TRBD2 TRBV29-1 TGCAGCGTTGCGAGACTAGCGGGGGGGTTGTACAATGAGCAGTTCTTC CSVARLAGGLYNEQFF
many TRBJ2-7 NA TRBV10-3 TGTGCCATCAGGACTAGCTCCTACGAGCAGTACTTC CAIRTSSYEQYF
NA TRBJ2-3 NA TRBV2 TGTGCCAGCAGTGAAGTGGGATTCGGAGATAGCACAGATACGCAGTATTTT CASSEVGFGDSTDTQYF
NA TRBJ2-2 TRBD1 TRBV5-6 TGTGCCAGCAGCTTCAGGGGGCAGACCGGGGAGCTGTTTTTT CASSFRGQTGELFF
NA TRBJ1-1 NA TRBV6-1 TGTGCCAGCAGTGAAGCCCAGATTCGGGGCGCTGAAGCTTTCTTT CASSEAQIRGAEAFF
NA TRBJ1-5 NA TRBV28 TGTGCCAGCAGCCCGGGACTCTTAAATAGCAATCAGCCCCAGCATTTT CASSPGLLNSNQPQHF
once TRBJ1-1 NA TRBV27 TGTGCCAGCAGTTTAGCTCGCGGGGGGCGCTTGAACACTGAAGCTTTCTTT CASSLARGGRLNTEAFF
NA TRBJ2-1 NA TRBV20-1 TGCAGTGCTAGAGTCCTGCTAAGCTCCTACAATGAGCAGTTCTTC CSARVLLSSYNEQFF
few TRBJ2-4 NA TRBV27 TGTGCCAGCAGTATAAATAGGTCGTGGGGAGAGCAGTACTTC CASSINRSWGEQYF
NA TRBJ1-2 NA TRBV5-1 TGCGTCAGCAGCTTCGGGGAATCCGATTATGGCTACACCTTC CVSSFGESDYGYTF
few TRBJ1-2 TRBD1 TRBV20-1 TGCAGTGCTAAGGGACAGGGGACCTATGGCTACACCTTC CSAKGQGTYGYTF
few TRBJ1-6 NA TRBV3-1 TGTGCCAGCAGCCAAGTGACCAGGGGAAATAATTCACCCCTCCACTTT CASSQVTRGNNSPLHF
NA TRBJ1-1 TRBD1 TRBV29-1 TGCAGCGTTGAATCAGACAGGGGAGGACTCATGAACACTGAAGCTTTCTTT CSVESDRGGLMNTEAFF
NA TRBJ2-2 NA TRBV9 TGTGCCAGCGCGCGGACACGGTTTGGCACCGGGGAGCTGTTTTTT CASARTRFGTGELFF
NA TRBJ2-3 NA TRBV29-1 TGCAGCGTACTACCCCCGGGCACCAACACAGATACGCAGTATTTT CSVLPPGTNTDTQYF
NA TRBJ1-1 NA TRBV29-1 TGCAGCGTGTCGGGGGGAGGGAACACTGAAGCTTTCTTT CSVSGGGNTEAFF
few TRBJ2-4 NA TRBV5-1 TGCGCCAGCAGATACAGGTTTCTAGCCAAAAACATTCAGTACTTC CASRYRFLAKNIQYF
few TRBJ1-5 NA TRBV30 TGTGCCTGGAGTACGAAAAACAATCAGCCCCAGCATTTT CAWSTKNNQPQHF
NA TRBJ2-1 TRBD2 TRBV10-3 TGTGCCATCAGTGGGGACCAGGGCGGGAGCTCCTACAATGAGCAGTTCTTC CAISGDQGGSSYNEQFF
NA TRBJ2-7 TRBD1 TRBV20-1 TGCAGTGCCAACCAATTGGACAGGGTGGGAGAGCAGTACTTC CSANQLDRVGEQYF
NA TRBJ2-5 NA TRBV29-1 TGCAGCGTCGAGGGTCAGCTGGAGACCCAGTACTTC CSVEGQLETQYF
NA TRBJ2-1 NA TRBV5-4 TGTGCCAGCAGCTTGGTGGGGGGCTGGAGCTCCTACAATGAGCAGTTCTTC CASSLVGGWSSYNEQFF
once TRBJ1-5 TRBD1 TRBV25-1 TGTGCCAGCAGTGAAGGAACAGGGGCAATCAAGCCCCAGCATTTT CASSEGTGAIKPQHF
NA TRBJ2-1 TRBD2 TRBV10-2 TGCGCCAGCAGTGAGCTGACTAGCGGGAGGCTCTATGAGCAGTTCTTC CASSELTSGRLYEQFF
NA TRBJ2-7 TRBD1 TRBV6-1 TGTGCCAGCAGTGTCGGGACAGGCCACTACGAGCAGTACTTC CASSVGTGHYEQYF
few TRBJ1-2 NA TRBV29-1 TGCAGCGTTCGGGGGATGCGGGGTGGCTACACCTTC CSVRGMRGGYTF
few TRBJ1-2 NA TRBV20-1 TGCAGTGCTAGGGAGAACAGGGACTATGGCTACACCTTC CSARENRDYGYTF
NA TRBJ1-2 NA TRBV28 TGTGCCAGCAAGTCGGACGCCTCGGGGGGCTACACCTTC CASKSDASGGYTF
NA TRBJ2-3 NA TRBV5-1 TGCGCCAGCAGCCCTCGGGAGACTAATTGGGATACGCAGTATTTT CASSPRETNWDTQYF
few TRBJ2-1 TRBD2 TRBV20-1 TGCAGTGCTAATACAGCGGGGAGCTCCTACAATGAGCAGTTCTTC CSANTAGSSYNEQFF
few TRBJ1-6 NA TRBV7-2 TGTGCCAGCAGCTTAGCGCTCGTTTTCTCCTATAATTCACCCCTCCACTTT CASSLALVFSYNSPLHF
few TRBJ2-7 NA TRBV12-3/TRBV12-4 TGTGCCAGCAGACCAGCAGGTTGGGACGAGCAGTACTTC CASRPAGWDEQYF
few TRBJ1-2 NA TRBV3-1 TGTGCCAGCAGTATCGCGAGGGGAATGGATGGCTACACCTTC CASSIARGMDGYTF
NA TRBJ2-7 NA TRBV28 TGTGCCAGCAGTTTTTTTGCGGGGTCCCACGAGCAGTACTTC CASSFFAGSHEQYF
many TRBJ1-2 NA TRBV10-3 TGTGCCATCAGTGAGTCGGACAGACCCTTAGGGCCCTATGGCTACACCTTC CAISESDRPLGPYGYTF
few TRBJ2-3 TRBD1 TRBV5-1 TGCGCCAGTAGCACCGGGACAGGGGACACAGATACGCAGTATTTT CASSTGTGDTDTQYF
NA TRBJ1-4 NA TRBV20-1 TGCAGTGCTAGAGCGCAGGGTGGTAATGAAAAACTGTTTTTT CSARAQGGNEKLFF
once TRBJ2-7 TRBD1 TRBV10-1 TGCGCCAGCAGTGGGGGACGACAGGGCTCCTACAATGAGCAGTACTTC CASSGGRQGSYNEQYF
NA TRBJ2-1 NA TRBV29-1 TGCAGCGTGGACACCAACAATGAGCAGTTCTTC CSVDTNNEQFF
NA TRBJ1-2 NA TRBV14 TGTGCCAGCAGCCAAGTGTTCGGGTCGTCAACTAACTATGGCTACACCTTC CASSQVFGSSTNYGYTF